Presented here are 26 T cell receptor beta chains from one specimen sequenced in a study of radiation and T cells in renal cell carcinoma. This sample's time point: baseline pretreatment blood. Treatment: 15 Gy SBRT to primary tumor, nephrectomy 4 weeks later. Clones were sequenced by immunoSEQ multiplex PCR, and TCRdb holds only the in-frame ones, with some missing. The sample has some 95,000 clones, 86% seen once. The material was blood, obtained from a patient whose treatment included radiotherapy and nephrectomy. These receptors all stem from a man aged 50 to 60 with renal cell carcinoma.

The CDR3 nucleotides are TGCGCCAGCAGTTCGGACGGGAGGGCCGGGAATGAGCAGTTCTTC. Translating it yields CASSSDGRAGNEQFF. The chain has TRBV10-1 and TRBJ2-1, with 8 bases aligning to TRBD2. Trimming took 5 bases from V and 7 from J; bases not matched to a gene: 10. The CDR3 extends over 15 amino acids. The germline V gene encodes CDR1 WNHNN and CDR2 SYGVQD (reference sequence).

This clone has just a few counts. The chain recombines TRBV2 with TRBJ1-5; D not resolved. V was pared by 3 bases and J by 7 bases, with 10 bases between. The germline gives CDR1 SNHLY, CDR2 FYNNEI. The CDR3 is 13 amino acids. CDR3 amino acids: CASSDIFVQPQHF. The CDR3 nucleotides read TGTGCCAGCAGTGACATTTTCGTCCAGCCCCAGCATTTT. Filled out from reference TRBV2 and TRBJ1-5, the complete variable domain reads EPEVTQTPSHQVTQMGQEVILRCVPISNHLYFYWYRQILGQKVEFLVSFYNNEISEKSEIFDDQFSVERPDGSNFTLKIRSTKLEDSAMYFCASSDIFVQPQHFGDGTRLSIL.

This clone was picked up a small number of times. The CDR3 nucleotides are TGCAGCGTTGGGACACTTTATGGCTACACCTTC. Residues: CSVGTLYGYTF. V is TRBV29-1 and J is TRBJ1-2; maybe TRBD1 (5 bases). The V end was cut by 4 bases, the J end by 5 bases, with 8 bases between. The CDR3 is 11 amino acids. Looked up from germline, CDR1 is SQVTM and CDR2 is ANQGSEA.

The V gene is TRBV10-3, the J gene TRBJ2-5; the D gene is possibly TRBD2 (6 bases). Germline lookup yields CDR1 ENHRY and CDR2 SYGVKD. The CDR3 has 15 residues. V was pared by 3 bases and J by 1 base, with 12 bases between. This chain's CDR3 is CAISDSKRVQETQYF. As DNA, the CDR3 is TGTGCCATCAGTGATTCGAAGCGGGTCCAAGAGACCCAGTACTTC.

The chain is built from TRBV5-4 and TRBJ2-7; TRBD1 matches at 8 bases. V lost 3 bases and J lost 3; bases outside the gene matches: 8. The CDR3 sequence is 15 residues long. CDR1 and CDR2 (germline): SGHNT, YYREEE (reference sequence). In nucleotides, the CDR3 is TGTGCCAGCAGCTCTTCACAGGGGGGTGGCTACGAGCAGTACTTC. This translates into CASSSSQGGGYEQYF. The whole variable domain, remainder taken from reference TRBV5-4 and TRBJ2-7, is ETGVTQSPTHLIKTRGQQVTLRCSSQSGHNTVSWYQQALGQGPQFIFQYYREEENGRGNFPPRFSGLQFPNYSSELNVNALELDDSALYLCASSSSQGGGYEQYFGPGTRLTVT.

The CDR3 protein is CASSDGGVGSNQPQHF. In DNA form, the CDR3 reads TGCGCCAGCAGTGACGGAGGGGTCGGGAGCAATCAGCCCCAGCATTTT. The chain joins TRBV10-1 to TRBJ1-5, with D possibly TRBD1 on 5 matching bases. The V and J ends lost 3 bases and 1 base respectively, with 13 bases between them. CDR1 and CDR2 from the germline V gene are WNHNN and SYGVQD (reference sequence). The CDR3 loop spans 16 amino acids.

The chain couples TRBV5-3 to TRBJ2-5, with 7 bases that match TRBD2. TRBV5-3 is treated as an ORF (open reading frame) with a function not yet certain. This CDR3 has 15 amino acids. With V trimmed by 5 bases and J by 1 base, 8 bases remained unmatched. CDR3 sequence (DNA): TGTGCCAGAAGTTGGGGGAGGGGAGGCCAAGAGACCCAGTACTTC. Its protein is CARSWGRGGQETQYF.

This clone was picked up a small number of times. This chain uses TRBV19 with TRBJ1-1; 9 positions match TRBD1. The CDR3 sequence is 13 residues long. V lost 6 bases to trimming and J lost 6 bases; unmatched junction nucleotides: 5. CDR1 is LNHDA and CDR2 is SQIVND in the germline V gene (reference sequence). The CDR3 loop is CASRGTGRSEAFF. CDR3 sequence (DNA): TGTGCCAGTAGGGGGACAGGGAGGTCTGAAGCTTTCTTT.

This chain links TRBV5-1 with TRBJ2-5, with 9 bases aligning to TRBD2. The end of the DNA fits TRBJ2-7 better, so the J call may be wrong. CDR3 length: 14 residues. Looked up from germline, CDR1 is SGHRS and CDR2 is YFSETQ. CDR3 nucleotides: TGCGCCAGCAGCTTGGCGACTAGCGGCTACGAGCAGTACTTC. Its protein is CASSLATSGYEQYF.

The chain joins TRBV9 to TRBJ2-5; 10 bases match TRBD2. Germline V CDR1 and CDR2: SGDLS, YYNGEE. With V trimmed by 0 bases and J by 4 bases, 6 bases remained unmatched. The CDR3 sequence is 16 residues long. CDR3 region: CASSVEASGGRETQYF. CDR3 nucleotide sequence: TGTGCCAGCAGCGTAGAGGCTAGCGGGGGACGAGAGACCCAGTACTTC.

J is TRBJ2-7 and V is TRBV14; no firm D call. The V gene's germline CDR1 is SGHDN and CDR2 FVKESK. This CDR3 contains 13 residues. Deletions cut 7 bases from V and 6 bases from J, with 16 bases between. The CDR3 protein is CASTASHYSEQYF. For the CDR3, the DNA is TGTGCCAGCACTGCCAGCCACTATTCCGAGCAGTACTTC.

The rearrangement links TRBV7-3 to TRBJ2-2; 7 nucleotides line up with TRBD1. The V gene's germline CDR1 is SGHTA and CDR2 FQGTGA. The length of the CDR3 is 15 residues. The ends lost 5 bases at V and 6 bases at J; junction bases unmatched: 9. The CDR3 nucleotides are TGTGCCAGCAGCATACAGGGGAGAAATTCCGGGGAGCTGTTTTTT. This gives the protein CASSIQGRNSGELFF.

The J gene is TRBJ2-7, the V gene TRBV28; D is undetermined. This CDR3 spans 12 amino acids. From germline, CDR1 is MDHEN and CDR2 SYDVKM. V was trimmed by 2 bases and J by 9 bases, leaving 11 bases between them. CDR3 sequence (DNA): TGTGCCAGCAGTTTAAGTAGGGATTGGCAGTACTTC. It translates to CASSLSRDWQYF.

The rearrangement links TRBV6-5 to TRBJ2-3, with D perhaps assigned TRBD1 or TRBD2 (7 bases each). CDR1 is MNHEY, CDR2 SVGAGI, per germline. Trimming cost V 4 bases and J 0 bases, with 11 bases left between them. There are 15 residues in the CDR3. CDR3 residues: CASSSRGGSTDTQYF. CDR3 DNA: TGTGCCAGCAGTTCCAGGGGGGGAAGCACAGATACGCAGTATTTT.

This chain joins TRBV6-5 and TRBJ1-1; 8 positions agree with TRBD1. J gave up 7 bases and V 5 bases, and 6 bases lay outside the gene matches. Germline CDR1 is MNHEY and CDR2 is SVGAGI. The CDR3 covers 13 residues. The CDR3: CASSIQGELEAFF. The DNA for the CDR3 is TGTGCCAGCAGTATACAGGGGGAACTTGAAGCTTTCTTT.

The chain is built from TRBV4-3 and TRBJ1-2; 10 bases map to TRBD1. V was clipped by 1 base and J by 5 bases; unmatched bases: 4. Per the germline V gene, CDR1 is LGHNA and CDR2 is YSLEER. CDR3 length: 15 residues. The CDR3 region has the DNA TGCGCCAGCAGCCAAGCGTCGGGACAGGGGTATGGCTACACCTTC. This gives the protein CASSQASGQGYGYTF.

The chain employs TRBV29-1 and TRBJ1-1; D is perhaps TRBD1 (6 bases). The CDR3 has 13 amino acids. V lost 0 bases and J lost 4, with 9 bases in between. Germline assignment: CDR1 SQVTM and CDR2 ANQGSEA. The CDR3 DNA follows: TGCAGCGTTGAAGACGGAGGGGGCACTGAAGCTTTCTTT. It yields the protein CSVEDGGGTEAFF.

The chain uses TRBV30 and TRBJ2-2, with D maybe TRBD1 (5 bases). The V end was cut by 4 bases, the J end by 1 base, with 16 bases between. Germline loops: CDR1 GTSNPN, CDR2 SVGIG (reference sequence). This CDR3 contains 16 residues. DNA of the CDR3: TGTGCCTGGACCCCCTGGGCAGGGCTGAACACCGGGGAGCTGTTTTTT. This codes for CAWTPWAGLNTGELFF.

This clone was observed a few times. CDR3 in DNA: TGTGCCAGCAGCTGGGGGGGGACTAGCTCTTACGAGCAGTACTTC. It translates to CASSWGGTSSYEQYF. V and J are TRBV5-4 and TRBJ2-7; 9 bases agree with TRBD2. Germline V lookup: CDR1 SGHNT, CDR2 YYREEE (reference sequence). The CDR3 has 15 residues. V shed 3 bases and J 4 bases; nucleotides not matched to a gene: 8.

This clone was observed a handful of times. The chain is built from TRBV30 and TRBJ1-5; 9 positions match TRBD1. The V gene's germline CDR1 is GTSNPN and CDR2 SVGIG (reference sequence). Trimming at V came to 5 bases and at J to 5 bases, leaving 4 bases not matched to a gene. There are 13 residues in the CDR3. The CDR3 nucleotides read TGTGCCTGGGGGGACAGGGTGGATCAGCCCCAGCATTTT. As protein: CAWGDRVDQPQHF.

This clone was detected a few times. This chain connects TRBV7-6 to TRBJ1-5; tentatively, D is TRBD1 (6 bases). CDR1 SGHVS and CDR2 FNYEAQ come from the germline V gene. V lost 4 bases to trimming and J lost 3 bases, with 10 bases between them. The CDR3 runs 14 residues. Written as DNA, the CDR3 is TGTGCCAGCAGCTCCGGGACACCCAATCAGCCCCAGCATTTT. Translating it yields CASSSGTPNQPQHF.

The gene calls are TRBV18 and TRBJ1-5, with 7 nucleotides matching TRBD1. The germline CDR1 and CDR2 sequences are KGHSH and LQKENI. V trimming: 4 bases; J trimming: 2 bases; junction bases outside the gene matches: 2. This CDR3 contains 14 residues. The CDR3 protein is CASSQGAGNQPQHF. CDR3 sequence (DNA): TGTGCCAGCTCACAGGGGGCCGGCAATCAGCCCCAGCATTTT.

The genes are TRBV6-5 and TRBJ2-7; a possible D gene is TRBD1 (5 bases). Germline assignment: CDR1 MNHEY and CDR2 SVGAGI. CDR3 size: 14 residues. Trimming took off 5 bases at V and 0 bases at J, with 11 bases between the two ends. For the CDR3, the DNA is TGTGCCAGCAGTCTCCACAGGAGCTCCTACGAGCAGTACTTC. It encodes CASSLHRSSYEQYF.

The CDR3 bases are TGCGCCAGCACCTCGACTAGCGGGAGCACAGATACGCAGTATTTT. This translates into CASTSTSGSTDTQYF. This rearrangement joins TRBV5-1 to TRBJ2-3; 10 bases map to TRBD2. The germline V gene encodes CDR1 SGHRS and CDR2 YFSETQ. The CDR3 totals 15 residues. The V gene end was trimmed by 6 bases and the J gene end by 0 bases; junction bases not matched to a gene: 4.

The chain uses TRBV30 and TRBJ2-2; D remains unclear. Trimming left V 0 bases short and J 1 base short, with 9 bases between. From germline, CDR1 is GTSNPN and CDR2 SVGIG (reference sequence). This CDR3 comprises 15 residues. Here the CDR3 reads CAWSVGIQNTGELFF. The CDR3 nucleotides are TGTGCCTGGAGTGTTGGGATTCAGAACACCGGGGAGCTGTTTTTT.

The CDR3 coding sequence is TGTGCCAGCAGCCAATCGAATTACGATTCGGATACGCAGTATTTT. It encodes CASSQSNYDSDTQYF. V is TRBV16 and J is TRBJ2-3; D is ambiguous. This CDR3 region has 15 residues. Germline CDR1 and CDR2: KGHSY and FQNENV. The V end was cut by 0 bases, the J end by 6 bases, with 13 bases between.